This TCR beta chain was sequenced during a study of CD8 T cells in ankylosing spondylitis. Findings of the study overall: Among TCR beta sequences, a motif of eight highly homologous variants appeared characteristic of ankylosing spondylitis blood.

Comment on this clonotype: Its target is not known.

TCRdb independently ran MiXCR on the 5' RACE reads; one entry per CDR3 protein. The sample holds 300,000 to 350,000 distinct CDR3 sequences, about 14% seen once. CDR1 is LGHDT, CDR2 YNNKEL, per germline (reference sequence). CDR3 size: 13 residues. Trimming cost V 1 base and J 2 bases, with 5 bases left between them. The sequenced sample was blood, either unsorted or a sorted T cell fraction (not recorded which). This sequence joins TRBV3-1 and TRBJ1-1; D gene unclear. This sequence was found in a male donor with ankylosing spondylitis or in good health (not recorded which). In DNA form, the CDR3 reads TGTGCCAGCAGCCAAGCGTCCAACACTGAAGCTTTCTTT. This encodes CASSQASNTEAFF.